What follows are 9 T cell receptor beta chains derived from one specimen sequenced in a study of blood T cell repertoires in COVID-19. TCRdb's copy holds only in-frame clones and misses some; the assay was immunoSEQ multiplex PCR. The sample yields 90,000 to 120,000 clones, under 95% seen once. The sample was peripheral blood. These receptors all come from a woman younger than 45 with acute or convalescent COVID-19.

The CDR3 DNA sequence: TGTGCCAGCAGCTTAGTTCAAGTCCTGACTTTC. This sequence encodes CASSLVQVLTF. The chain combines TRBV7-2 with TRBJ2-6; D call uncertain. Trimming cost V 1 base and J 13 bases, with 5 bases left between them. CDR3 length equals 11 residues. Germline assignment: CDR1 SGHTA and CDR2 FQGNSA.

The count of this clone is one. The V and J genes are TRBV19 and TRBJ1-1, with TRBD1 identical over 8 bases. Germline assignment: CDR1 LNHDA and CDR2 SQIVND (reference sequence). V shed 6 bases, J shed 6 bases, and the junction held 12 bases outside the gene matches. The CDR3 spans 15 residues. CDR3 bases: TGTGCCAGTAGCCCAGTAGGACAGGGAAACCCTGAAGCTTTCTTT. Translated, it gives CASSPVGQGNPEAFF. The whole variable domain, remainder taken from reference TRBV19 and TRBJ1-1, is DGGITQSPKYLFRKEGQNVTLSCEQNLNHDAMYWYRQDPGQGLRLIYYSQIVNDFQKGDIAEGYSVSREKKESFPLTVTSAQKNPTAFYLCASSPVGQGNPEAFFGQGTRLTVV.

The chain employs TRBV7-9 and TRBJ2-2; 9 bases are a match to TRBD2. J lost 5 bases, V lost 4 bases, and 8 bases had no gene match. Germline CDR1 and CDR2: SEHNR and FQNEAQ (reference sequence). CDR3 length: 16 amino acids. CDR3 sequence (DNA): TGTGCCAGCAGCTCATCACATAGCGGGAGAACCGGGGAGCTGTTTTTT. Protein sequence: CASSSSHSGRTGELFF.

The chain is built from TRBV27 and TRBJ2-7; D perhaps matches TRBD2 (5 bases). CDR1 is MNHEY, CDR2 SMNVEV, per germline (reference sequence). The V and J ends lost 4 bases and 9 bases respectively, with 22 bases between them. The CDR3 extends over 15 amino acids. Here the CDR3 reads CASSSSGEIGFVQYF. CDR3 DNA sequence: TGTGCCAGCAGTTCAAGTGGGGAGATAGGTTTTGTGCAGTACTTC.

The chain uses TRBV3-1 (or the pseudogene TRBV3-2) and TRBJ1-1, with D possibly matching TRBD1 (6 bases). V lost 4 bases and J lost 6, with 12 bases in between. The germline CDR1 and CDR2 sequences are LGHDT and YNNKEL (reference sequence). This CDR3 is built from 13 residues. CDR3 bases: TGTGCCAGCAGCCTCAGGGGCCTACCTGAAGCTTTCTTT. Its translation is CASSLRGLPEAFF.

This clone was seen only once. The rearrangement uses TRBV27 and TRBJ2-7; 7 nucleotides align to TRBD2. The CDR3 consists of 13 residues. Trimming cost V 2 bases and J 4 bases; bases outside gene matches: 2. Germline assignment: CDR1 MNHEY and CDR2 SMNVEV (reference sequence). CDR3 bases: TGTGCCAGCAGTTTAGGGGGGGTTTACGAGCAGTACTTC. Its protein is CASSLGGVYEQYF.

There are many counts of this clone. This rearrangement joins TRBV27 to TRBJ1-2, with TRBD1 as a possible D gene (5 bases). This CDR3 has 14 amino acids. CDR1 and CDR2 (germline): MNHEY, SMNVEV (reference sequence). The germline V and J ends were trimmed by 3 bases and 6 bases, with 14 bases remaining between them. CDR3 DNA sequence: TGTGCCAGCAGTTTTCTCCAGGGATCCAATGGCTACACCTTC. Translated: CASSFLQGSNGYTF.

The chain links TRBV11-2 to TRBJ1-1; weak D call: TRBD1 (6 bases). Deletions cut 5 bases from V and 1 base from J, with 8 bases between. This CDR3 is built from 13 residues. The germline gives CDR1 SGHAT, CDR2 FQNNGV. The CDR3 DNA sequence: TGTGCCAGCAGCCGGACAGAGAACACTGAAGCTTTCTTT. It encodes CASSRTENTEAFF.

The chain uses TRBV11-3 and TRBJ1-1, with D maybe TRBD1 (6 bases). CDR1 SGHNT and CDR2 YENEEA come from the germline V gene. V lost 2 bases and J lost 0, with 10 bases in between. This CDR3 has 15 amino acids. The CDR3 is CASSLRGGVNTEAFF. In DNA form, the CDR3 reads TGTGCCAGCAGCTTAAGGGGGGGAGTGAACACTGAAGCTTTCTTT.